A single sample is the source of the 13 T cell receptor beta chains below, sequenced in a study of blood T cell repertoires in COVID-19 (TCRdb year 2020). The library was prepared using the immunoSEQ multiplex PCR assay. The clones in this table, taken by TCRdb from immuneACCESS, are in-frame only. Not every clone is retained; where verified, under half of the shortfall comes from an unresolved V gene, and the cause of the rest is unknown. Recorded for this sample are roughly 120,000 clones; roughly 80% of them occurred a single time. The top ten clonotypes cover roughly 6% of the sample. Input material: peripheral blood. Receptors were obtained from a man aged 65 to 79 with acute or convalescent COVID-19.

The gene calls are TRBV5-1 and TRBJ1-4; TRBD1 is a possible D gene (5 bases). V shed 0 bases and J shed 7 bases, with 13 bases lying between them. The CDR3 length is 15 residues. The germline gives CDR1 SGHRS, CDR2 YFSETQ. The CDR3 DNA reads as TGCGCCAGCAGCTTGGGAGTGACAGCCTTTGAAAAACTGTTTTTT. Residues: CASSLGVTAFEKLFF.

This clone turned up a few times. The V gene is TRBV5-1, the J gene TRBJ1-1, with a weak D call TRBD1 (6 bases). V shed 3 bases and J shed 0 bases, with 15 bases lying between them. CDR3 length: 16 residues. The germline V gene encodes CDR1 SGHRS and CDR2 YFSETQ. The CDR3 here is CASSSAVAGVNTEAFF. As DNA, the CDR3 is TGCGCCAGCAGCTCCGCGGTGGCAGGGGTGAACACTGAAGCTTTCTTT.

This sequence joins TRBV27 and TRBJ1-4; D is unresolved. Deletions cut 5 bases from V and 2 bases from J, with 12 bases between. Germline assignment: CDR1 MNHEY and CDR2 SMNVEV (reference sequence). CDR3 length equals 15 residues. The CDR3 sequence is CASSLGIPTNEKLFF. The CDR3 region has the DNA TGTGCCAGCAGTCTCGGGATTCCTACTAATGAAAAACTGTTTTTT.

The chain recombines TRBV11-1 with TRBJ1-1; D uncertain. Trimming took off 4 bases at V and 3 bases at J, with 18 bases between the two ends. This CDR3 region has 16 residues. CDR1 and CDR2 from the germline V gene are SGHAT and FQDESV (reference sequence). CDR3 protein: CASSSSLGGGHTEAFF. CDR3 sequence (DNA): TGTGCCAGCAGCTCGAGCTTAGGAGGCGGTCACACTGAAGCTTTCTTT.

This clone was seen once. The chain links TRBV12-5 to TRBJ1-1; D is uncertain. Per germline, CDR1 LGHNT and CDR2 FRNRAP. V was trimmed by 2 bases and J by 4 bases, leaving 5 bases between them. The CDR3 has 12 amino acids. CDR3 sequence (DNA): TGTGCTAGTGGTTTGCCGGGCACTGAAGCTTTCTTT. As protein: CASGLPGTEAFF.

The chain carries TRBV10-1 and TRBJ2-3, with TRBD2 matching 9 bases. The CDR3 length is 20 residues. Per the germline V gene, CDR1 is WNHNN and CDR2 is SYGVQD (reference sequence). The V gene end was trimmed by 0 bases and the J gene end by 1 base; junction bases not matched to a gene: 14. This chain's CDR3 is CASSESKISGGHVGTDTQYF. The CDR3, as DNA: TGCGCCAGCAGTGAGTCGAAGATCAGCGGGGGGCATGTGGGCACAGATACGCAGTATTTT.

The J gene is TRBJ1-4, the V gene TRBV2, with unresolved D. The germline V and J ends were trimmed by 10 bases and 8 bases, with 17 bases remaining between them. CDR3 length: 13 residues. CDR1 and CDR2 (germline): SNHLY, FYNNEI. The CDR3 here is CATRGDLGEKLFF. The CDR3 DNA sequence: TGTGCCACACGAGGTGACCTCGGGGAAAAACTGTTTTTT.

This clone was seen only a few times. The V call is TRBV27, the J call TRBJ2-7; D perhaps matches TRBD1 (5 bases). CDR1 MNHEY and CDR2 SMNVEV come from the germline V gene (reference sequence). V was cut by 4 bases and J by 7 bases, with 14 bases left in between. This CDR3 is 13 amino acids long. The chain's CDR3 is CASSSKQGREQYF. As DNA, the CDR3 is TGTGCCAGCAGTTCGAAGCAGGGTAGGGAGCAGTACTTC.

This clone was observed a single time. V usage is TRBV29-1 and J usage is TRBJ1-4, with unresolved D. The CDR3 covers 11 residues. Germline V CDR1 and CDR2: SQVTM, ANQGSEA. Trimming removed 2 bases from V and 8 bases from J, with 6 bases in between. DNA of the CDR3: TGCAGCGTTGAATCTTTGGAAAAACTGTTTTTT. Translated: CSVESLEKLFF.

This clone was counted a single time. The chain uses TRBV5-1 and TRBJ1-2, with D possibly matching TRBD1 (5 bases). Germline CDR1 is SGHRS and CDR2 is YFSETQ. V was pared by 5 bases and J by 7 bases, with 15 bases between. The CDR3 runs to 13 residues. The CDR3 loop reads CASRTGGVAGYTF. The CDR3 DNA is TGCGCCAGCAGGACTGGGGGGGTAGCTGGCTACACCTTC.

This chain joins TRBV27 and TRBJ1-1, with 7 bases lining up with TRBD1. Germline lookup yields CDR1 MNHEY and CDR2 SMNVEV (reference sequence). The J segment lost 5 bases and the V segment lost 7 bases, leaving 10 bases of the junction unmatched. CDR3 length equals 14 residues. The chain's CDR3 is CASTSGQARTEAFF. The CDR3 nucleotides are TGTGCCAGCACCTCCGGACAGGCGCGAACTGAAGCTTTCTTT.

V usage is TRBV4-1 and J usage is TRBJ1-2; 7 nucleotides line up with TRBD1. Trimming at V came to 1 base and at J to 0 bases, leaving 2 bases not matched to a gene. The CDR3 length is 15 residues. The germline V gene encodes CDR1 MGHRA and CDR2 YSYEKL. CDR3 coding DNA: TGCGCCAGCAGCCAAGCTGGACAGGCTAACTATGGCTACACCTTC. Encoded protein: CASSQAGQANYGYTF.

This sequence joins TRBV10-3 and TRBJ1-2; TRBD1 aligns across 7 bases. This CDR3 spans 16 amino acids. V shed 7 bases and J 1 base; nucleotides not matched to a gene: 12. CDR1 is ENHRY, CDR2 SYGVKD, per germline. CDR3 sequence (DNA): TGTGCCATCACATCACAGGGGCAGGAATTTAACTATGGCTACACCTTC. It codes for CAITSQGQEFNYGYTF.